The following is a TCR beta chain sequence with its context. This clonotype was recorded many times. Its antigen is not yet known. Within one base of it there is no much larger clone, and no base qualities were kept. The TCR beta CDR3 regions were amplified from RNA transcripts. For the first round of RT-PCR on the TCR CDR3, the HTBI primer set was used together with the Qiagen OneStep RT-PCR kit. A second multiplex PCR round built the libraries, followed by size selection and purification. Sequencing of the libraries was done on an Illumina HiSeq2000 using paired-end 100 bp reads. As for the authors' bioinformatics: SOAPnuke was used to process the raw data, removing reads that contained adapters or uncalled bases, had a mean Phred below 15, or lacked an exact match to the constant primer or identifier. COPE v1.2.5 was used to merge high-quality paired reads, and clonotypes were defined as unique nucleotide sequences. Clonotypes were aligned to IMGT TRBV, TRBD and TRBJ reference segments using MiTCR v1.1. Analysis was restricted to V-J combinations with a frequency above 0.0001, which covered about 99% of repertoires. A TCS score was defined as the ratio between F50 (clonal expansion) and ExV (chaos), using BLOSUM62-based TCRdist between CDR3 peptides within each V-J. Welch's t-statistics and random forest reduced 500 to 650 V-J features to 13, which were used in a naive Bayes classifier (R e1071). The public reads were reprocessed in TCRdb via fastp at Q25 and MiXCR, keeping in-frame beta chains. Under each unique CDR3 protein, matching rows form one entry showing the most common genes and DNA. What appears here as the V and J calls and clone size reflects TCRdb's work, not the paper's. The sample records about 600,000 distinct CDR3 sequences, around 16% of which are singletons. Around 3.3% of the sample comes from the top ten.

Reading from cysteine to phenylalanine, the CDR3 counts 13 amino acids. Of all the DNA, just the CDR3 is kept, 39 bases in frame from base 1. As encoded in the germline V gene, CDR1 is MDHEN while CDR2 is SYDVKM. Relative to germline, V is missing 9 bases and J is missing 5 bases, with 8 bases of the junction outside any gene match. The data stem from a study of T cells in Graves' hyperthyroidism and ophthalmopathy (dated by TCRdb to about 2019). With respect to the entire study: Peripheral blood was collected at initial diagnosis, before any treatment. To identify TCR V-J signatures that set the groups apart, the researchers used a discovery cohort of 95 to 100 patients, made up of 40 to 45 with Graves' ophthalmopathy and approximately 57 with stable Graves' hyperthyroidism. Prospective prediction of ophthalmopathy was tested in an independent validation cohort of fewer than 20 hyperthyroidism patients and 17 patients who later progressed to ophthalmopathy. The approximately 100 discovery patients were randomly split 7:3 into training and test sets. In addition, the study compared T-cell repertoires in thyroid tissue and in blood from five to seven Graves' hyperthyroidism patients. Once sampling was done, hyperthyroidism patients were given methimazole at a starting dose of 30 mg daily, whereas ophthalmopathy patients were given high-dose intravenous methylprednisolone. The paper reports TCR Vbeta CDR3 sequencing of approximately 140 peripheral blood samples: over 40 ophthalmopathy, some 80 hyperthyroidism and about 17 progressor patients.

Ophthalmopathy patients had moderately to severely active disease, with a Clinical Activity Score of 3 or more, a NOSPECS grade of 4 or more, and a disease duration of less than 3 months. Patients with uncontrolled infections, other autoimmune diseases, pregnancy or lactation were excluded. Diagnoses were established on the basis of clinical symptoms, serum thyroxine and TRAb, thyroid ultrasound, and orbital computed tomography. Ficoll-Paque density gradient centrifugation was used to isolate PBMCs from 8 to 10 ml of fresh peripheral blood. Trizol reagent was used to extract total RNA, and RNA quality was then checked on an Agilent 2100 Bioanalyzer. General findings and caveats noted by the study authors: In cross-validation, a model built on a 13 V-J signature told ophthalmopathy apart from stable hyperthyroidism with roughly 87% sensitivity and about 81% specificity, and in testing the same model reached 80%/75%. Most expanded thyroid clonotypes (frequency above 0.001) were also found in blood, which suggests that blood repertoires may mirror thyroid immune responses. During validation, the model predicted progression to ophthalmopathy a median of about 6.5 months ahead of onset, with 60% to 71% sensitivity and about 75% specificity. No statistical method was used to fix the sample size in advance, and group allocation was not hidden from the investigators.

The source of this sequence is a woman between 40 and 55 years old with Graves' ophthalmopathy. The sequencing sample was made of blood. The rearrangement combines TRBV28 with TRBJ2-7, with 9 central nucleotides matching TRBD1. The bases read TGTGCCAGTTTCCCGGGACAGGGCGACGAGCAGTACTTC. Translated, this gives CASFPGQGDEQYF.